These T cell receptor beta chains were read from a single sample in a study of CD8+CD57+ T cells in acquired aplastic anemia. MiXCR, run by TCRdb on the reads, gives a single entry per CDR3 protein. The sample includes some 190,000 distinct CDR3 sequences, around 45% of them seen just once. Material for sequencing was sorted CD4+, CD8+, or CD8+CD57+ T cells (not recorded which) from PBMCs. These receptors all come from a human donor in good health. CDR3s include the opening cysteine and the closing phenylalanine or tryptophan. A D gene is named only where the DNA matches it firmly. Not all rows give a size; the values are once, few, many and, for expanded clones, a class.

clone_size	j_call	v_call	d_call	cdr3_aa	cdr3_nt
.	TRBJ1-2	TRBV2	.	CASTDSRVGAIGGYTF	TGTGCCAGCACCGACAGTAGGGTAGGGGCTATAGGTGGCTACACCTTC
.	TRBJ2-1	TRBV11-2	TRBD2	CASSPTSGRESEQFF	TGTGCCAGCAGCCCGACTAGCGGGAGAGAAAGTGAGCAATTCTTC
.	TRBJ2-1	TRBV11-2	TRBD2	CASSFRGTSGFNEQFF	TGTGCCAGCAGCTTTCGAGGGACTAGCGGCTTCAATGAGCAGTTCTTC
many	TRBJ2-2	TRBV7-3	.	CASSLGGGGTGELFF	TGTGCCAGCAGCTTAGGCGGGGGCGGCACCGGGGAGCTGTTTTTT
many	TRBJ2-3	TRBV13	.	CASSLDLHRDTQYF	TGTGCCAGCAGCTTAGATCTCCACAGGGATACGCAGTATTTT
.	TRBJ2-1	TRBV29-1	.	CSLGSKYSEQFF	TGCAGCTTGGGAAGTAAATACAGTGAGCAGTTCTTC
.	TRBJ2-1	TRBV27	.	CASSSYVGSEFF	TGTGCCAGCAGTTCTTACGTAGGATCGGAGTTCTTC
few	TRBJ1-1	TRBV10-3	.	CAISESRRSEAFF	TGTGCCATCAGTGAGTCGAGGCGTTCTGAAGCTTTCTTT
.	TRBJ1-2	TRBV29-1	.	CSVERTEGTNYGYTF	TGCAGCGTTGAAAGAACGGAAGGTACTAACTATGGCTACACCTTC
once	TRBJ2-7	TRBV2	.	CASSGLRSSYEQYF	TGTGCCAGCAGCGGACTGAGGAGCTCCTACGAGCAGTACTTC
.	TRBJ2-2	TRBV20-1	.	CSARDGPGELFF	TGCAGTGCTAGGGACGGCCCCGGGGAGCTGTTTTTT
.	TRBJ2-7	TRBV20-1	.	CSASRRTNEQYF	TGCAGTGCTAGCAGACGGACCAACGAGCAGTACTTC